This is a list of T cell receptor beta chains from one sample in a study of shared clonotypes between healthy human individuals. Data came from immunoSEQ multiplex PCR; TCRdb stores just in-frame clones and leaves some out. Found here are about 2.4 million clones, approximately 94% of them singletons; the top ten hold 0.36%. Sequences were obtained from naive CD4+ T cells from PBMCs. Source of these receptors: a man between 18 and 35 years old in good health. Some clones in this sample may be carry-over from other donors' samples. Each CDR3 is given with its conserved first and last residue. The order of the fields is clone size, V gene, J gene, D gene, CDR3 DNA, CDR3 protein. A D gene is named only where the DNA matches it firmly. The size of a clone is reported for some rows only, either as once, few or many, or as a class for expanded clones.

.,TRBV29-1,TRBJ1-5,TRBD1,TGCAGCGTAGGTACAGGGGGGGGCAATCAGCCCCAGCATTTT,CSVGTGGGNQPQHF
once,TRBV7-9,TRBJ1-5,.,TGTGCCAGCAGCTCGGATAGCAATCAGCCCCAGCATTTT,CASSSDSNQPQHF
.,TRBV4-1,TRBJ2-3,TRBD1,TGCGCCAGCAGCCAAGACGTCGGGACAGGGCCAGATACGCAGTATTTT,CASSQDVGTGPDTQYF
.,TRBV5-4,TRBJ2-1,TRBD2,TGTGCCAGCACCCGGGGGGGGAGCAGCTCCTACAATGAGCAGTTCTTC,CASTRGGSSSYNEQFF
.,TRBV30,TRBJ2-1,.,TGTGCTTCGCAAACTTTGTACTCCTACAATGAGCAGTTCTTC,CASQTLYSYNEQFF
once,TRBV19,TRBJ1-5,.,TGTGCCAGCTCTGTTCGGAGCAATCAGCCCCAGCATTTT,CASSVRSNQPQHF
.,TRBV18,TRBJ2-6,.,TGTGCCAGCTCACAAACCAGCTCTGGGGCCAACGTCCTGACTTTC,CASSQTSSGANVLTF
once,TRBV12-1,TRBJ2-1,.,TGTGCCAGCAGCTTTAAAGGGACAGGGAACAATGAGCAGTTCTTC,CASSFKGTGNNEQFF
once,TRBV5-1,TRBJ2-5,TRBD1,TGCGCCAGCAGCTTTACAGGGGGCGACGAGACCCAGTACTTC,CASSFTGGDETQYF
.,TRBV28,TRBJ2-7,.,TGTGCCAGCAGTTTGGGGGGGGCTCCCACCTACGAGCAGTACTTC,CASSLGGAPTYEQYF
.,TRBV29-1,TRBJ1-2,.,TGCAGCGTTGAACATCAAGGGGGGCGCCATGGCTACACCTTC,CSVEHQGGRHGYTF
.,TRBV7-9,TRBJ2-7,.,TGTGCCAGCGTCCTTTCAAGCTCCGAGCAGTACTTC,CASVLSSSEQYF
.,TRBV2,TRBJ2-7,.,TGTGCCAGTCGAGCGGACCTCGGGCTCGAGCAGTACTTC,CASRADLGLEQYF
.,TRBV2,TRBJ1-4,TRBD1,TGTGCCAGCAGTGAACCCGGGACAGGGAGCGAAAAACTGTTTTTT,CASSEPGTGSEKLFF
.,TRBV29-1,TRBJ2-3,.,TGCAGCGTTGAAGGCACGGCGGGAAGACTCCCCTTTCTCGATACGCAGTATTTT,CSVEGTAGRLPFLDTQYF
.,TRBV7-8,TRBJ2-5,TRBD2,TGTGCCAGCAGCTTAAAGTCTCCCCCGGGACTAGCGGGAGGAGAGACCCAGTACTTC,CASSLKSPPGLAGGETQYF
.,TRBV14,TRBJ1-1,.,TGTGCCAGCAGCAGTAGATTGAGGACTGAAGCTTTCTTT,CASSSRLRTEAFF
.,TRBV2,TRBJ2-1,.,TGTGCCAGCTATGGTAGCGGACCCACAGCCTCCTACAATGAGCAGTTCTTC,CASYGSGPTASYNEQFF
.,TRBV28,TRBJ2-7,.,TGTGCCAGTTCACAGGGGGCGGTTTTCGCAGCGGGAGTATTTCATTCCTACGAGCAGTACTTC,CASSQGAVFAAGVFHSYEQYF
.,TRBV9,TRBJ1-1,.,TGTGCCAGCAGCGTAGGTCGGGGGAATTTGAACACTGAAGCTTTCTTT,CASSVGRGNLNTEAFF
.,TRBV7-9,TRBJ1-1,TRBD1,TGTGCCAGCAGCCAGGAGGGACAGGGAAACACTGAAGCTTTCTTT,CASSQEGQGNTEAFF
.,TRBV9,TRBJ2-4,.,TGTGCCAGCAGCCCGGAGGGTGCCAAAAACATTCAGTACTTC,CASSPEGAKNIQYF
.,TRBV5-4,TRBJ2-3,TRBD2,TGTGCCAGCAGCTGGGGAATAGCGGGAGGGCCTTCAGATACGCAGTATTTT,CASSWGIAGGPSDTQYF
.,TRBV28,TRBJ2-1,TRBD2,TGTGCCAGCAGTCCCCCTAGCGGGAGGGCGGCGTTCTTC,CASSPPSGRAAFF
.,TRBV5-6,TRBJ2-5,.,TGTGCCAGCAGCTTGTGGAGCTTAGAGACCCAGTACTTC,CASSLWSLETQYF
.,TRBV7-9,TRBJ1-2,TRBD1,TGTGCCAGCAGCTCAGGTGGACAGGGTATCAATGGCTACACCTTC,CASSSGGQGINGYTF
.,TRBV29-1,TRBJ2-5,.,TGCAGCGTGCAGGGGAATGGGGAGACCCAGTACTTC,CSVQGNGETQYF
.,TRBV25-1,TRBJ2-1,.,TGTGCCAGCAGTGAAATGACTAACTACAATGAGCAGTTCTTC,CASSEMTNYNEQFF
.,TRBV5-5,TRBJ2-5,.,TGTGCCAGCAGCTATGGGGGCAGCGAGACCCAGTACTTC,CASSYGGSETQYF